This TCR beta chain was sequenced during a study of technical replicates of blood from several donors. Clones were read by immunoSEQ multiplex PCR, and TCRdb kept only the in-frame ones, dropping some. The sample has tens of thousands of clones; about 95% are singletons. CDR3 length: 13 amino acids. Trimming shortened V by 4 bases and J by 12 bases, and 15 bases separated the two germline ends. Germline CDR1 and CDR2: SEHNR and FQNEAQ (reference sequence). V gene TRBV7-9 combines with J gene TRBJ1-4; D ambiguous. Sequenced sample: PBMCs. The clonotype was recovered from a human donor in good health. Some clones in this sample may be carry-over from other donors' samples. The CDR3 here is CASSSDWERELFF. The CDR3 nucleotides read TGTGCCAGCAGCTCGGACTGGGAGAGGGAACTGTTTTTT.